Listed below are T cell receptor beta chains from one sample, sequenced in a study of blood T cell repertoires in COVID-19. Libraries were prepared by immunoSEQ multiplex PCR; TCRdb keeps only in-frame clonotypes and omits some of them. The sample has 120,000 to 150,000 clones, 70% to 90% seen once. Sequenced sample: peripheral blood. Receptor source: a man aged 50 to 60 with acute or convalescent COVID-19. The CDR3 runs from the conserved cysteine through the conserved F or W. A D gene is named only where the DNA matches it firmly. Only part of the rows carry a size: once, few, many, or a class if the clone is expanded.

clone_size j_call v_call d_call cdr3_aa cdr3_nt
- TRBJ1-2 TRBV6-1 TRBD1 CASSEQRQGLYGYTF TGTGCCAGCAGTGAACAGAGACAGGGTTTGTATGGCTACACCTTC
- TRBJ1-1 TRBV28 - CASSLWANTEAFF TGTGCCAGCAGTTTATGGGCGAACACTGAAGCTTTCTTT
- TRBJ2-1 TRBV13 - CASSLGMRELNNEQFF TGTGCCAGCAGCTTAGGTATGAGGGAGCTTAACAATGAGCAGTTCTTC
- TRBJ1-1 TRBV2 - CASSGAVVDTEAFF TGTGCCAGCAGTGGCGCGGTCGTGGACACTGAAGCTTTCTTT
- TRBJ2-1 TRBV6-2/TRBV6-3 TRBD1 CASSFPGQAGRSSYNEQFF TGTGCCAGCAGTTTCCCGGGACAGGCGGGCCGAAGCTCCTACAATGAGCAGTTCTTC
- TRBJ2-1 TRBV9 - CASSVGDNSNNEQFF TGTGCCAGCAGCGTAGGGGACAACTCTAACAATGAGCAGTTCTTC
few TRBJ2-3 TRBV7-9 TRBD2 CASSHGGSTTDTQYF TGTGCCAGCAGCCACGGGGGGTCGACTACAGATACGCAGTATTTT
- TRBJ2-1 TRBV7-8 TRBD2 CASSNPGLNNEQFF TGTGCCAGCAGCAACCCGGGACTAAACAATGAGCAGTTCTTC
- TRBJ2-1 TRBV28 - CAGRPVQGGNEQFF TGTGCCGGTCGCCCGGTCCAAGGGGGCAATGAGCAGTTCTTC
- TRBJ2-2 TRBV10-3 - CAISDQRGARGTGELFF TGTGCCATCAGTGATCAACGGGGGGCAAGGGGGACCGGGGAGCTGTTTTTT
- TRBJ1-1 TRBV4-1 - CASSQVRLMTEAFF TGCGCCAGCAGCCAAGTCAGGTTGATGACTGAAGCTTTCTTT
- TRBJ2-2 TRBV7-6 TRBD2 CASSPTVIAGTGELFF TGTGCCAGCAGCCCGACTGTGATAGCGGGCACCGGGGAGCTGTTTTTT
- TRBJ1-6 TRBV18 - CASSLPGHLNSPLHF TGTGCCAGCTCACTACCGGGACATTTAAATTCACCCCTCCACTTT
- TRBJ1-2 TRBV6-5 - CASSYSTQWARYGYTF TGTGCCAGCAGTTACTCGACCCAGTGGGCCCGCTATGGCTACACCTTC
- TRBJ1-6 TRBV12-3/TRBV12-4 - CASMANSPLHF TGTGCCAGCATGGCCAATTCACCCCTCCACTTT
few TRBJ1-4 TRBV5-6 TRBD1 CASSLRTGINEKLFF TGTGCCAGCAGCTTAAGGACAGGAATAAATGAAAAACTGTTTTTT
- TRBJ1-5 TRBV24-1 - CAPTGRNQPQHF TGTGCCCCGACAGGTCGCAATCAGCCCCAGCATTTT
- TRBJ2-3 TRBV19 - CASSIARTGWDTQYF TGTGCCAGTAGTATAGCCCGGACGGGGTGGGATACGCAGTATTTT
- TRBJ2-7 TRBV27 TRBD2 CASSLRRGLAGGPLYF TGTGCCAGCAGTTTAAGACGAGGGCTAGCGGGAGGGCCACTGTACTTC
- TRBJ1-4 TRBV3-1/TRBV3-2 - CASSQESGGINEKLFF TGTGCCAGCAGCCAAGAATCGGGGGGTATAAATGAAAAACTGTTTTTT
- TRBJ2-7 TRBV10-1 TRBD1 CASSESRQGAGEQYF TGCGCCAGCAGTGAGTCGCGACAGGGGGCGGGGGAGCAGTACTTC
- TRBJ1-2 TRBV12-3/TRBV12-4 - CASRTGGSGYTF TGTGCCAGCAGGACGGGGGGGAGCGGCTACACCTTC
- TRBJ1-6 TRBV13 - CASSLGTGYNSPLHF TGTGCCAGCAGCTTAGGGACGGGGTATAATTCACCCCTCCACTTT
- TRBJ2-7 TRBV12-3/TRBV12-4 - CASSSQYEQYF TGTGCCAGCAGTTCCCAATACGAGCAGTACTTC
- TRBJ1-1 TRBV27 - CASSLRQRLGNTEAFF TGTGCCAGCAGTTTACGACAGAGACTGGGGAACACTGAAGCTTTCTTT
- TRBJ1-1 TRBV29-1 - CSVDQVINTEAFF TGCAGCGTTGACCAGGTCATCAACACTGAAGCTTTCTTT
- TRBJ1-3 TRBV3-1/TRBV3-2 - CASSQDRPGLNSGNTIYF TGTGCCAGCAGCCAAGATAGGCCGGGACTGAACTCTGGAAACACCATATATTTT
- TRBJ1-5 TRBV5-4 TRBD1 CASSLGGGSNQPQHF TGTGCCAGCAGTTTGGGAGGGGGCAGCAATCAGCCCCAGCATTTT
- TRBJ2-6 TRBV11-1 - CASSRSSSGANVLTF TGTGCCAGCAGCAGAAGTAGCTCTGGGGCCAACGTCCTGACTTTC
- TRBJ2-6 TRBV11-2 - CASSLRGTVNSGANVLTF TGTGCCAGCAGCTTACGGGGGACAGTTAACTCTGGGGCCAACGTCCTGACTTTC
once TRBJ1-4 TRBV6-6 TRBD1 CASSLPGQDNEKLFF TGTGCCAGCAGCCTTCCGGGACAGGATAATGAAAAACTGTTTTTT
- TRBJ2-1 TRBV6-5 TRBD1 CASSPPDRGMNEQFF TGTGCCAGCAGCCCCCCCGACAGGGGGATGAATGAGCAGTTCTTC
- TRBJ2-7 TRBV9 - CASSATTSYEQYF TGTGCCAGCAGCGCCACAACCTCCTACGAGCAGTACTTC
many TRBJ1-5 TRBV19 - CASKSREGRPSNQPQHF TGTGCCAGTAAGTCCCGGGAGGGAAGACCTAGCAATCAGCCCCAGCATTTT
few TRBJ2-4 TRBV9 TRBD1 CASSVGEGTGERNIQYF TGTGCCAGCAGCGTAGGGGAGGGGACAGGGGAGCGAAACATTCAGTACTTC
- TRBJ1-1 TRBV5-4 TRBD1 CASSSQGGSGAFF TGTGCCAGCAGCTCACAGGGGGGGTCGGGAGCTTTCTTT
- TRBJ2-5 TRBV7-2 TRBD2 CASSLVVAGGPEGETQYF TGTGCCAGCAGCTTAGTGGTAGCGGGGGGACCGGAAGGGGAGACCCAGTACTTC
- TRBJ2-3 TRBV5-1 TRBD1 CASSLNRGGTDTQYF TGCGCCAGCAGCTTGAACAGGGGCGGGACAGATACGCAGTATTTT
- TRBJ2-7 TRBV10-2 - CASSDPRREPSYEQYF TGCGCCAGCAGTGACCCTCGCCGGGAACCCTCCTACGAGCAGTACTTC
- TRBJ2-7 TRBV6-5 - CASSYSRANAYEQYF TGTGCCAGCAGTTACTCCAGGGCAAACGCCTACGAGCAGTACTTC
- TRBJ2-7 TRBV27 TRBD1 CASSLFAPGQSSYEQYF TGTGCCAGCAGTTTATTCGCACCGGGACAGAGCTCCTACGAGCAGTACTTC
- TRBJ1-1 TRBV4-2 - CASSQGGNTEAFF TGTGCCAGCAGCCAGGGAGGGAACACTGAAGCTTTCTTT
- TRBJ2-3 TRBV27 - CASRPAGVTTDTQYF TGTGCCAGCAGGCCAGCAGGGGTGACCACAGATACGCAGTATTTT
- TRBJ2-7 TRBV27 - CASSSVWGGASREQYF TGTGCCAGCAGTTCGGTGTGGGGCGGGGCCTCGAGGGAGCAGTACTTC
- TRBJ1-1 TRBV9 - CASSAQGGNTEAFF TGTGCCAGCAGCGCCCAGGGTGGGAACACTGAAGCTTTCTTT
- TRBJ1-1 TRBV5-6 TRBD1 CASSLGGGGTEAFF TGTGCCAGCAGCTTGGGAGGGGGCGGAACTGAAGCTTTCTTT
- TRBJ2-7 TRBV5-8 TRBD2 CASSLSGGRRTYEQYF TGTGCCAGCAGCTTGAGCGGCGGGAGGCGTACCTACGAGCAGTACTTC
- TRBJ1-6 TRBV30 - CAGHQGTAAPLHF TGTGCCGGTCACCAGGGCACGGCAGCACCCCTCCACTTT
- TRBJ2-7 TRBV19 - CASRAGQGPVGEQYF TGTGCCAGTAGAGCCGGCCAGGGTCCGGTGGGCGAGCAGTACTTC
- TRBJ2-7 TRBV10-3 TRBD1 CAISGQGWRDEQYF TGTGCCATCAGTGGACAGGGGTGGAGGGACGAGCAGTACTTC
- TRBJ2-2 TRBV6-6 - CASSYVGGGAGELFF TGTGCCAGCAGTTACGTAGGGGGAGGGGCCGGGGAGCTGTTTTTT
- TRBJ1-5 TRBV2 - CASSPQGDQPQHF TGTGCCAGCAGTCCACAGGGTGACCAGCCCCAGCATTTT
- TRBJ1-1 TRBV30 - CAWSGDGGRAFF TGTGCCTGGAGTGGCGATGGGGGCCGAGCTTTCTTT
- TRBJ1-6 TRBV3-1/TRBV3-2 TRBD1 CASSDGTGAPLHF TGTGCCAGCAGCGACGGGACAGGGGCACCCCTCCACTTT
- TRBJ1-5 TRBV7-8 TRBD1 CASSPPGQGNQPQHF TGTGCCAGCAGCCCCCCGGGACAGGGCAATCAGCCCCAGCATTTT
- TRBJ1-5 TRBV19 TRBD1 CASSMRDRGNQPQHF TGTGCCAGTAGTATGAGGGACAGGGGCAATCAGCCCCAGCATTTT